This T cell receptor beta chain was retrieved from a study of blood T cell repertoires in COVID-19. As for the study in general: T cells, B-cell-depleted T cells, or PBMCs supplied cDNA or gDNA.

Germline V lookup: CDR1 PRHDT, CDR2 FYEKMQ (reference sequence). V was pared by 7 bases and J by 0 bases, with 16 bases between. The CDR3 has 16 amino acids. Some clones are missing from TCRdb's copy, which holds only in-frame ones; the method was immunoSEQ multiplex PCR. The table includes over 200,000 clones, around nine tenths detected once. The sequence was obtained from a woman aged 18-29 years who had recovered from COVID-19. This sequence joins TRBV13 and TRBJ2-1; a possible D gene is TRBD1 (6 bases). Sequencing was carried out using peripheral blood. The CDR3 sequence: CASNSRGVSSYNEQFF. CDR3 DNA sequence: TGTGCCAGCAACTCCAGGGGCGTAAGCTCCTACAATGAGCAGTTCTTC.